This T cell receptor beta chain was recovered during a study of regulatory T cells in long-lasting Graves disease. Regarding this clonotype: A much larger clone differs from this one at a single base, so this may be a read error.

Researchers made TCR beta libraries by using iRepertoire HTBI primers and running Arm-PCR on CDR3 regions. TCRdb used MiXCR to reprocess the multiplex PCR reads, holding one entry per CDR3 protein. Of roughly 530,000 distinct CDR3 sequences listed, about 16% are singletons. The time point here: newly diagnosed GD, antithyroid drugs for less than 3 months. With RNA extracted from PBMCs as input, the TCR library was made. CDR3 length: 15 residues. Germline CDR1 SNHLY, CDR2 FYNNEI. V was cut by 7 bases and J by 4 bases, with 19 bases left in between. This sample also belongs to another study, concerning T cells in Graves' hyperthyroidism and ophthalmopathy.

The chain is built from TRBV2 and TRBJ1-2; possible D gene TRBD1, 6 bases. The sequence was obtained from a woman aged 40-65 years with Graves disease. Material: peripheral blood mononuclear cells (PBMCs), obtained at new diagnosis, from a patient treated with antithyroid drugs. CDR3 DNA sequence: TGTGCCAGCAAGGGCGGGGGCTCATTTTCCTATGGCTACACCTTC. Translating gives CASKGGGSFSYGYTF.